One sample yielded the 28 T cell receptor beta chains listed below, sequenced in a study of T cells expressing NK-cell markers. Following a re-call of the 5' RACE reads, TCRdb has one entry per CDR3 protein and lacks DNA. The table lists about 550,000 distinct CDR3 sequences. The sequencing sample was made of blood T cells: a sorted CD56 or NKG2C T cell subset, CD4+ or CD8+ T cells, or bulk PBMC T cells (not recorded which). The source of these receptors is a man aged 18 to 30 in good health.

This chain links TRBV14 with TRBJ2-2; TCRdb lists TRBD1, though no DNA is available to test this call. Germline V gives CDR1 SGHDN, CDR2 FVKESK. This CDR3 contains 15 residues. The CDR3 loop reads CASSHAEATVGELFF.

This chain uses TRBV6-1 with TRBJ2-3; TCRdb reports TRBD1, a call that lacks DNA to check it against. CDR3 size: 15 residues. Germline assignment: CDR1 MNHNS and CDR2 SASEGT. CDR3 amino acids: CASRKGQGRTDTQYF.

The V call is TRBV9, the J call TRBJ1-5; the D gene TCRdb calls, TRBD1, cannot be checked with no DNA. This CDR3 has 15 amino acids. CDR1 and CDR2 (germline): SGDLS, YYNGEE. The CDR3 loop reads CASSASPGGNQPQHF.

This sequence joins TRBV20-1 and TRBJ2-5; the D call of TRBD2 rests on TCRdb alone, since no DNA is present to check it. This CDR3 has 17 residues. From germline, CDR1 is DFQATT and CDR2 SNEGSKA (reference sequence). CDR3 protein: CSASRLAGGPFQETQYF.

The chain links TRBV20-1 to TRBJ2-2; TCRdb designates TRBD2, a call that cannot be tested without DNA. Germline V gene data show CDR1 as DFQATT and CDR2 as SNEGSKA (reference sequence). The CDR3 totals 15 residues. The CDR3 sequence: CSANLMDYPSGELFF.

J is TRBJ2-1 and V is TRBV12-3 or TRBV12-4; there is no DNA to check the TCRdb D call of TRBD2. The CDR3 has 11 amino acids. The chain's CDR3 is CASSPSFEQFF.

CDR3 protein: CASSLLGVGELFF. This chain uses TRBV28 with TRBJ2-2; TCRdb designates TRBD2, a call that cannot be tested without DNA. The CDR3 is 13 amino acids. Germline V gene sequence: CDR1 MDHEN, CDR2 SYDVKM.

Here the CDR3 reads CASSTPGVPYNEQFF. The chain has TRBV19 and TRBJ2-1. CDR1 and CDR2 (germline): LNHDA, SQIVND (reference sequence). This CDR3 comprises 15 residues.

This chain connects TRBV12-3 or TRBV12-4 to TRBJ2-2. The length of the CDR3 is 14 residues. The CDR3 loop reads CASSLSRWGQALFF.

J is TRBJ2-1 and V is TRBV7-8; TCRdb calls TRBD1, which cannot be checked without DNA. This CDR3 comprises 14 residues. Germline CDR1 is SGHVS and CDR2 is FQNEAQ. The CDR3 spells CASSLERGYNEQFF.

This chain uses TRBV7-2 with TRBJ2-3; checking the TCRdb D call of TRBD2 is not possible without DNA. This CDR3 spans 17 amino acids. Germline V CDR1 and CDR2: SGHTA, FQGNSA. CDR3 residues: CASSFRRRGPSTDTQYF.

J is TRBJ2-5 and V is TRBV7-6; TCRdb's D call of TRBD1 is untestable without DNA. Germline CDR1 is SGHVS and CDR2 is FNYEAQ. This CDR3 region has 15 residues. CDR3 region: CASSFGATGKETQYF.

The chain couples TRBV7-8 to TRBJ2-7. The length of the CDR3 is 13 residues. Looked up from germline, CDR1 is SGHVS and CDR2 is FQNEAQ. CDR3 region: CASSPERLSEQYF.

The chain uses TRBV5-5 and TRBJ1-2. The CDR3 has 15 amino acids. The germline CDR1 and CDR2 sequences are SGHKS and YYEKEE (reference sequence). The CDR3 loop is CASSLVSADNYGYTF.

This chain links TRBV6-1 with TRBJ2-2; with no DNA, the TCRdb D assignment of TRBD2 cannot be verified. Germline CDR1 is MNHNS and CDR2 is SASEGT. CDR3 length: 16 residues. CDR3: CASVESSGSGAGELFF.

The V and J genes are TRBV20-1 and TRBJ1-5. Germline-derived CDR1 and CDR2 are DFQATT and SNEGSKA (reference sequence). The CDR3 covers 14 residues. The CDR3 protein is CSARVRAVNQPQHF.

The V call is TRBV6-5, the J call TRBJ1-3; TCRdb designates TRBD1, a call that cannot be tested without DNA. The CDR3 sequence is 14 residues long. Germline CDR1 is MNHEY and CDR2 is SVGAGI. The CDR3 loop reads CASSYTDSGNTIYF.

This rearrangement joins TRBV12-3 or TRBV12-4 to TRBJ2-1; TCRdb designates TRBD1, a call that cannot be tested without DNA. The CDR3 sequence is 15 residues long. The CDR3 spells CASRPGQVIYNEQFF.

The CDR3 protein is CAWTPGQGDNSPLHF. The V and J genes are TRBV30 and TRBJ1-6; there is no DNA to check the TCRdb D call of TRBD1. Germline V lookup: CDR1 GTSNPN, CDR2 SVGIG (reference sequence). There are 15 residues in the CDR3.

The V gene is TRBV11-2, the J gene TRBJ2-4. This CDR3 contains 15 residues. CDR1 is SGHAT, CDR2 FQNNGV, per germline. CDR3 amino acids: CASSLEGNSLDIQYF.

This chain links TRBV12-3 or TRBV12-4 with TRBJ2-5; with no DNA, the TCRdb D assignment of TRBD1 cannot be verified. This CDR3 is 16 amino acids long. The CDR3 region is CASSHRDRVPQETQYF.

This chain joins TRBV11-3 and TRBJ1-1. Germline values: CDR1 SGHNT, CDR2 YENEEA. The CDR3 contains 14 residues. CDR3 region: CASSLDPTGTEAFF.

This chain connects TRBV5-1 to TRBJ2-2. Germline values: CDR1 SGHRS, CDR2 YFSETQ. The CDR3 is made up of 14 amino acids. This chain's CDR3 is CASSSLTDSGELFF.

The chain has TRBV7-3 and TRBJ2-1; TCRdb designates TRBD2, a call that cannot be tested without DNA. Germline CDR1 SGHTA, CDR2 FQGTGA. The CDR3 contains 16 residues. The CDR3 sequence is CASSFLTSGTNNEQFF. Supplemented by reference TRBV7-3 and TRBJ2-1, the full variable domain reads GAGVSQTPSNKVTEKGKYVELRCDPISGHTALYWYRQSLGQGPEFLIYFQGTGAADDSGLPNDRFFAVRPEGSVSTLKIQRTERGDSAVYLCASSFLTSGTNNEQFFGPGTRLTVL.

V and J are TRBV4-1 and TRBJ1-4; TCRdb names TRBD1, which stays unverified in the absence of DNA. Germline CDR1 MGHRA, CDR2 YSYEKL. This CDR3 has 17 residues. The CDR3 loop is CASSQIGGAGQWEKLFF.

The V call is TRBV28, the J call TRBJ2-7; TCRdb gives TRBD1 as the D gene, but with no DNA this cannot be confirmed. The germline gives CDR1 MDHEN, CDR2 SYDVKM. The CDR3 length is 14 residues. This chain's CDR3 is CASSLDRGSFEQYF.

The chain joins TRBV20-1 to TRBJ2-1. The CDR3 is 11 residues long. Germline V gives CDR1 DFQATT, CDR2 SNEGSKA (reference sequence). The CDR3 here is CSASTKNEQFF.

This chain links TRBV7-2 with TRBJ2-7; there is no DNA to check the TCRdb D call of TRBD2. Germline V gene sequence: CDR1 SGHTA, CDR2 FQGNSA. The CDR3 runs 14 residues. The CDR3: CASSTGLAGNEQYF.